The present T cell receptor (beta chain) was sequenced within a study of lymphopenia after photon versus proton radiotherapy. The study, taken as a whole, reports: Larger post-nadir TCR diversity loss correlated inversely with survival in deceased patients. Photon-treated patients lost naive T cells and TCR diversity; proton-treated stayed stable. Oligoclonal CD8+ Temra expansion after nadir drove photon patients' diversity drop.

As to this clone: Its antigen remains unknown.

The table came from immunoSEQ multiplex PCR; TCRdb's copy has only in-frame clones and leaves some out. This sample has approximately 170,000 clones; approximately 90% occur once, and the top ten carry around 4.7%. The CDR3 is 14 amino acids. The ends were cut back, 5 bases at V and 4 bases at J, with 17 bases in the middle. In germline, CDR1 is SQVTM, CDR2 ANQGSEA. The sequence came from a man between 50 and 59 years old with gastric cancer. The chain combines TRBV29-1 with TRBJ1-1; a weak D match, TRBD1 (6 bases). The material was peripheral blood, obtained from a patient treated with photon-based radiotherapy. The CDR3 here is CSVLSKTGPTEAFF. CDR3 nucleotide sequence: TGCAGCGTTTTGTCGAAGACAGGCCCCACTGAAGCTTTCTTT.